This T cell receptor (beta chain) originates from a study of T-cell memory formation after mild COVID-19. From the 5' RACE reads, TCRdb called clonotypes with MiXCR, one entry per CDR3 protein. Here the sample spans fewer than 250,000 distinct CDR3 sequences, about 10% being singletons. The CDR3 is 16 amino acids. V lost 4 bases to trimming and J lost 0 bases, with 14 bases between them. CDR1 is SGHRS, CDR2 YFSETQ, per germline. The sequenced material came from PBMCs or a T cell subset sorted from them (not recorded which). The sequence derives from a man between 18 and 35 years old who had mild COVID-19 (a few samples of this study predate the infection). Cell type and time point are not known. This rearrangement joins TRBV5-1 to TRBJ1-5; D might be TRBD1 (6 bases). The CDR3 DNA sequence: TGCGCCAGCAGCCCAGGACAGACTTATAGCAATCAGCCCCAGCATTTT. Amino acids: CASSPGQTYSNQPQHF.